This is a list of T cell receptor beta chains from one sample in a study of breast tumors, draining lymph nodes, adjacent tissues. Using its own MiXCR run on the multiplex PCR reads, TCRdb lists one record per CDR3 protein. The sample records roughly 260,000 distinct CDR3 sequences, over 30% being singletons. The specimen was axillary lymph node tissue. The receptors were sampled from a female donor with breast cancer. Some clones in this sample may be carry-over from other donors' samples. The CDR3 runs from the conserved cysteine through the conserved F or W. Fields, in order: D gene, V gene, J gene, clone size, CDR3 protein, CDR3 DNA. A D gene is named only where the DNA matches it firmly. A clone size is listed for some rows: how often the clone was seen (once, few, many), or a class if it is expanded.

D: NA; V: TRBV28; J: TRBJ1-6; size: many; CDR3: CASSSTGTRSPLHF; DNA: TGTGCCAGCAGTTCGACAGGAACAAGGTCACCCCTCCACTTT
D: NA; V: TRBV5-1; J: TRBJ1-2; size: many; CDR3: CASSLDLAGYGYTF; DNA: TGCGCCAGCAGCTTGGATCTGGCTGGCTATGGCTACACCTTC
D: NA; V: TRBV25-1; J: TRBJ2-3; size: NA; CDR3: CASSVSSWDTQCF; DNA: TGTGCCAGCAGCGTATCCTCTTGGGATACGCAGTGCTTT
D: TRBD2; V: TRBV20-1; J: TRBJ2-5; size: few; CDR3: CSARDRTSGTWRETQYF; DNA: TGCAGTGCTAGAGATCGGACTAGCGGGACATGGCGAGAGACCCAGTACTTC
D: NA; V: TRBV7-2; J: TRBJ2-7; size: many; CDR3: CASSLGEVEQYF; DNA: TGTGCCAGCAGCTTAGGTGAAGTGGAGCAGTACTTC
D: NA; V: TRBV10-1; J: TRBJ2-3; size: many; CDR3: CARDKPGTVARNTQYF; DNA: TGCGCCAGGGATAAGCCGGGGACCGTAGCACGCAATACGCAGTATTTT
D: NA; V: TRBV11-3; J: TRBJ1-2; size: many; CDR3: CASSRQSHNGYTF; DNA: TGTGCCAGCAGCCGCCAGAGCCATAATGGCTACACCTTC
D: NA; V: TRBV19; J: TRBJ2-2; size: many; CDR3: CASIREPSNTGELFF; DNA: TGTGCCAGTATTCGGGAGCCCTCGAACACCGGGGAGCTGTTTTTT
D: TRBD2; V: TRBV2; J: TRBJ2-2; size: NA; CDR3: CASGLLAGTDTGELFF; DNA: TGTGCCAGCGGTCTGCTAGCGGGCACGGACACCGGGGAGCTGTTTTTT
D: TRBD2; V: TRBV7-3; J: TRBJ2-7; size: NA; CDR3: CASSPGRISGRVAYEQYF; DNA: TGTGCCAGCAGCCCAGGTCGGATTAGCGGGAGGGTGGCCTACGAGCAGTACTTC
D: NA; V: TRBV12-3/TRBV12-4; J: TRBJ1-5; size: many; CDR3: CASSLSGNQPQHF; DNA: TGTGCCAGCAGTTTGTCGGGGAATCAGCCCCAGCATTTT
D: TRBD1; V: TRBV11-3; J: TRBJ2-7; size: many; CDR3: CASSSGTGAYEQYF; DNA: TGTGCCAGCAGTTCCGGGACAGGGGCCTACGAGCAGTACTTC
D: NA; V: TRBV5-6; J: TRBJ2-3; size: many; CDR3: CASSLDLGPSTDTQYF; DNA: TGTGCCAGCAGCTTGGACCTGGGACCGAGCACAGATACGCAGTATTTT
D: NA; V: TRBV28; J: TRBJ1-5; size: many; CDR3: CASRGGQPQHF; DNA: TGTGCCAGCAGGGGTGGTCAGCCCCAGCATTTT
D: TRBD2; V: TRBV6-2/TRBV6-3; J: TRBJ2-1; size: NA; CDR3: CASWRTSGTLREQFF; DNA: TGTGCCAGCTGGAGGACTAGCGGGACTCTACGCGAGCAGTTCTTC
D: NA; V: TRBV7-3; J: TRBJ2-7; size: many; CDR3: CASSPGGAAYEQYF; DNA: TGTGCCAGCAGCCCTGGCGGGGCTGCCTACGAGCAGTACTTC
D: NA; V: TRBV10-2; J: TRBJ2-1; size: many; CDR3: CASDTGGAHDEQFF; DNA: TGCGCCAGCGATACCGGAGGGGCCCACGATGAGCAGTTCTTC
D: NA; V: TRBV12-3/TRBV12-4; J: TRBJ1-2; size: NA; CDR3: CASSLVGGTYGYTF; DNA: TGTGCCAGCAGTTTAGTCGGGGGGACCTATGGCTACACCTTC
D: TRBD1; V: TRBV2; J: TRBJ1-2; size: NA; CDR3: CASSGDSPIGYTF; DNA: TGTGCCAGCAGTGGGGACAGCCCTATCGGCTACACCTTC
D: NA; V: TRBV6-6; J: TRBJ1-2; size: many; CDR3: CASSLQVNYGYTF; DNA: TGTGCCAGCAGTTTACAGGTTAACTATGGCTACACCTTC
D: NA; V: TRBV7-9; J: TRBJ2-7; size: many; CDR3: CASSLKGVEYF; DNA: TGTGCCAGCAGCTTAAAGGGCGTTGAGTACTTC
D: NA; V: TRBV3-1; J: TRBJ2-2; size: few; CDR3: CASSQSSKGELFF; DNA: TGTGCCAGCAGCCAATCCAGTAAAGGGGAGCTGTTTTTT
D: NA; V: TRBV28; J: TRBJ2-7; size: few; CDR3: CASSRPAGGSEQYF; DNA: TGTGCCAGCAGCCGACCCGCTGGAGGAAGCGAGCAGTACTTC
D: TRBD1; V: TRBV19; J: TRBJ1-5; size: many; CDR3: CASSTRQGRSHYSNQPQHF; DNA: TGTGCCAGTAGTACCAGACAGGGGCGCAGCCATTATAGCAATCAGCCCCAGCATTTT
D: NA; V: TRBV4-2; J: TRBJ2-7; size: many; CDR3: CASSQDFGEGSYEQYF; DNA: TGTGCCAGCAGCCAAGATTTCGGAGAAGGGTCCTACGAGCAGTACTTC
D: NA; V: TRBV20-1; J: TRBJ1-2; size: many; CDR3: CSARLGPGAGGYTF; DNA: TGCAGTGCTAGGTTGGGCCCTGGGGCGGGGGGCTACACCTTC